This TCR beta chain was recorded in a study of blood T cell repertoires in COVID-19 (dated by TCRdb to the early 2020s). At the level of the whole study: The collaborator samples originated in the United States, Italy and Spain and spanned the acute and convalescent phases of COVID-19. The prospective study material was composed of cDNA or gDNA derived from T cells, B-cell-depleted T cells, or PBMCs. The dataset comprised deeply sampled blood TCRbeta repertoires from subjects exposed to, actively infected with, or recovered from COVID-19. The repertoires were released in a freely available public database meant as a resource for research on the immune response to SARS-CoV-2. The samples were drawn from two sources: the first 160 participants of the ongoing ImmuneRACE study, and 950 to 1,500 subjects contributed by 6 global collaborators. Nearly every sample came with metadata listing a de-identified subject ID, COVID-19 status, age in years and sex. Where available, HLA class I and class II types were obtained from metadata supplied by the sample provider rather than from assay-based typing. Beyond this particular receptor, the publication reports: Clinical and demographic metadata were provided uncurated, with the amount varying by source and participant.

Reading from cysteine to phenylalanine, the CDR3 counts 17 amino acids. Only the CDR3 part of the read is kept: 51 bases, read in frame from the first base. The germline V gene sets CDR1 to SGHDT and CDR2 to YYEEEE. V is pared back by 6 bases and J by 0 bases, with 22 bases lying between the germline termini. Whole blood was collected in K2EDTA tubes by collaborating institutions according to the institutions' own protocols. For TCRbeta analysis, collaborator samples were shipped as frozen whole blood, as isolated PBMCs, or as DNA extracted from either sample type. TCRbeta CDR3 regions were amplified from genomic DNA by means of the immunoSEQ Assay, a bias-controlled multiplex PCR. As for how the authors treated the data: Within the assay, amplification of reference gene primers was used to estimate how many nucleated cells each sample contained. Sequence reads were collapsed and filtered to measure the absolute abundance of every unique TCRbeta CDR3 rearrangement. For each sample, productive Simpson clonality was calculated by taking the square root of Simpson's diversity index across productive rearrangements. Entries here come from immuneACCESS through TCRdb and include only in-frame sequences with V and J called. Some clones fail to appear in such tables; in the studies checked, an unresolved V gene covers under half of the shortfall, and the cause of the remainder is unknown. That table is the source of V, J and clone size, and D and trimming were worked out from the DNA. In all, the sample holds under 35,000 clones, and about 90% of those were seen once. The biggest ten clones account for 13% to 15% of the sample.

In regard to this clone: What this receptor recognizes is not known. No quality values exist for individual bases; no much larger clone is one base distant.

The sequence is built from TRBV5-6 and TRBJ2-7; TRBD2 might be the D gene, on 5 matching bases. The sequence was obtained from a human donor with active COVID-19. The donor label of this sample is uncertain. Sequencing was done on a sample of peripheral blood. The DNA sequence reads TGTGCCAGCACCCTCCTCGTCACCAAGCGGCGCTCCTACGAGCAGTACTTC. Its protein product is CASTLLVTKRRSYEQYF.